These T cell receptor beta chains were read from a single sample in a study of blood T cell repertoires in COVID-19. Some clones are missing from TCRdb's copy, which holds only in-frame ones; the method was immunoSEQ multiplex PCR. Of 60,000 to 70,000 clones in the sample, about 80% are singletons; the top ten hold around 50%. Sequenced input: peripheral blood. Source of these receptors: an elderly woman with acute or convalescent COVID-19. The CDR3 runs from the conserved cysteine through the conserved F or W.

J gene,V gene,CDR3 length,CDR3 protein
TRBJ2-5,TRBV4-1,13,CASSPGYQETQYF
TRBJ2-3,TRBV9,19,CASSVAAWTSGRETDTQYF
TRBJ2-7,TRBV28,13,CASSPGSSYEQYF
TRBJ2-2,TRBV7-3,14,CASSLLAGTGELFF
TRBJ1-5,TRBV18,13,CASSPDGIQPQHF
TRBJ1-6,TRBV27,15,CASSSYRGQDSPLHF
TRBJ2-7,TRBV19,15,CASSWTVSSSYEQYF
TRBJ1-2,TRBV30,15,CAWSGGQGVDYGYTF
TRBJ2-1,TRBV6-2/TRBV6-3,15,CASSRPPGTTIEQFF
TRBJ1-3,TRBV7-9,13,CASSWTGRNTIYF
TRBJ1-1,TRBV29-1,14,CSVPDSSMNTEAFF
TRBJ2-7,TRBV7-2,18,CASSSGTQMGRTSYEQYF
TRBJ1-6,TRBV5-1,14,CASSEGQNNSPLHF
TRBJ1-2,TRBV27,13,CASSGQFNYGYTF
TRBJ2-2,TRBV28,15,CASSRTGGGTGELFF
TRBJ2-3,TRBV18,15,CASSPPGQGVNTQYF
TRBJ1-1,TRBV19,14,CASSMLRENTEAFF
TRBJ1-3,TRBV5-4,14,CASSLGGSGNTIYF
TRBJ1-1,TRBV3-1/TRBV3-2,11,CASSQAETAFF
TRBJ1-1,TRBV30,15,CAWSVHPGQNTEAFF
TRBJ2-1,TRBV18,16,CASSPPSGTSYNEQFF
TRBJ2-7,TRBV28,13,CASSRQGLQEQYF
TRBJ1-1,TRBV10-2,12,CASSPGSTEAFF
TRBJ2-1,TRBV6-2/TRBV6-3,18,CASSWTGFPSPPWDEQFF
TRBJ1-6,TRBV7-3,14,CASSLSTGNSPLHF
TRBJ1-6,TRBV28,14,CASRLSSGGPPLHF
TRBJ2-7,TRBV28,14,CASGGRRRRSEQYF
TRBJ1-6,TRBV6-4,14,CASSGTAGNSPLHF
TRBJ2-7,TRBV4-1,15,CASSQAGRGIDEQYF
TRBJ2-3,TRBV28,17,CASSLILAGQSTDTQYF
TRBJ2-5,TRBV5-1,16,CASSDPGLNSGETQYF
TRBJ1-1,TRBV19,14,CASSTGGESTEAFF
TRBJ2-1,TRBV7-9,16,CASSLFQGGGYNEQFF
TRBJ2-2,TRBV5-1,17,CASSLDSGSLNTGELFF
TRBJ2-7,TRBV19,13,CASSIQVDYEQYF
TRBJ2-1,TRBV25-1,14,CASSEEKGYNEQFF